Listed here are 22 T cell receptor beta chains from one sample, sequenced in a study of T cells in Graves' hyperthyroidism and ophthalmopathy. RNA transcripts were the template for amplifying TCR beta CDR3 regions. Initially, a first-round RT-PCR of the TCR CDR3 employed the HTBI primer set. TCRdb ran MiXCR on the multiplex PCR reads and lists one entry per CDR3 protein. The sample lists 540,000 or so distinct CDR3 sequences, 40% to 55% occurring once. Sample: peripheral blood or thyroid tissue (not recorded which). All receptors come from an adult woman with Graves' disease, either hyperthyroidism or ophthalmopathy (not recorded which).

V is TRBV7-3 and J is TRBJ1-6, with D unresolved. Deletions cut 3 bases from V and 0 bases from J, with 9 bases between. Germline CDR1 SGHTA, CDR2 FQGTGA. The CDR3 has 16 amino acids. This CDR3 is CASSFGRRSYNSPLHF. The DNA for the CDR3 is TGTGCCAGCAGCTTCGGCAGACGCTCCTATAATTCACCCCTCCACTTT.

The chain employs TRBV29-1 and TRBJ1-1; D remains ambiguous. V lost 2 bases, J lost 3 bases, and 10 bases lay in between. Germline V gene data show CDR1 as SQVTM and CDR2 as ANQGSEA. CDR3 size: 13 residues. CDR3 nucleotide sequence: TGCAGCGTTGAAATGAGTCTTGACACTGAAGCTTTCTTT. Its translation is CSVEMSLDTEAFF.

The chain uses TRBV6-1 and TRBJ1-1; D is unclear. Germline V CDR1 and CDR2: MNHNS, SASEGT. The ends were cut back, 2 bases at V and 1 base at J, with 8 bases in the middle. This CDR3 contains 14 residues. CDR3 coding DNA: TGTGCCAGCAGTGAATATCCTGAGAACACTGAAGCTTTCTTT. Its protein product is CASSEYPENTEAFF.

CDR3 residues: CASEDTYYEQGQWRGYTF. In DNA form, the CDR3 reads TGTGCCAGTGAAGACACTTACTACGAGCAGGGTCAATGGCGGGGCTACACCTTC. The chain is built from TRBV19 and TRBJ1-2, with D possibly TRBD1 on 5 matching bases. The CDR3 loop spans 18 amino acids. Germline CDR1 and CDR2: LNHDA and SQIVND (reference sequence). V was pared by 8 bases and J by 8 bases, with 33 bases between.

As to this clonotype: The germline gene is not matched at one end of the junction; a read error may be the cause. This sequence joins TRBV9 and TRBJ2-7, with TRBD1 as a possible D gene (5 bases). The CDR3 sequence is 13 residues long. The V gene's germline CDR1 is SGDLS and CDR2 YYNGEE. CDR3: CASSEGQTYKQYF. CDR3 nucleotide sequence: TGTGCCAGCAGCGAAGGACAAACCTACAAGCAGTACTTC.

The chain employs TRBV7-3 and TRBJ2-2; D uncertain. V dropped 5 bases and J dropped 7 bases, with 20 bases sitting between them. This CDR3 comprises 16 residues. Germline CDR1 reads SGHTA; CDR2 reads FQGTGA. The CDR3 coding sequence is TGTGCCAGCAGCCCCGAAAAGGCCAGGAGCAGCGGGGAGCTGTTTTTT. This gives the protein CASSPEKARSSGELFF.

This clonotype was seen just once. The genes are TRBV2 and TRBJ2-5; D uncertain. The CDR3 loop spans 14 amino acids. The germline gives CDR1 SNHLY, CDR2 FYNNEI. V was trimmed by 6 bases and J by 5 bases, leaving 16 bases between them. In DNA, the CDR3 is TGTGCCAGCAGGCCGACCGACCACGGCGAGACCCAGTACTTC. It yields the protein CASRPTDHGETQYF.

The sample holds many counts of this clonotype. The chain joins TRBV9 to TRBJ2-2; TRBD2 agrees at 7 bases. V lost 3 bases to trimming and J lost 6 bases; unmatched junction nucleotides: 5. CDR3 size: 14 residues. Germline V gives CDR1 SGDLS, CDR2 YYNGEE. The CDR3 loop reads CASSETSDPGELFF. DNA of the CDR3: TGTGCCAGCAGCGAAACTAGCGACCCCGGGGAGCTGTTTTTT.

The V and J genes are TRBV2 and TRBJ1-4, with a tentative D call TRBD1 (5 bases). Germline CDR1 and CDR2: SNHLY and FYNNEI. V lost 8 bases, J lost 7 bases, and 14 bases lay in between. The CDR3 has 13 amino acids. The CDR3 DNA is TGTGCCAGCCGGGACCCTGGTTCTGAAAAACTGTTTTTT. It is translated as CASRDPGSEKLFF.

The DNA of the CDR3 is TGTGCCAGCAGTATCAGAAGCGGCTCGGATCAGCCCCAGCATTTT. Residues: CASSIRSGSDQPQHF. The J gene is TRBJ1-5, the V gene TRBV2; D gene uncertain. V gave up 5 bases and J gave up 5 bases, with 16 bases separating them. CDR3 length: 15 amino acids. Per germline, CDR1 SNHLY and CDR2 FYNNEI.

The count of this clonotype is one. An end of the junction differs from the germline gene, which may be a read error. The CDR3 region has the DNA TGTGCCAGCAGTTACTGGGCCTCGACGGGCTACACCTTC. Its protein product is CASSYWASTGYTF. The chain couples TRBV10-3 to TRBJ1-2; D is unclear. The V gene's germline CDR1 is ENHRY and CDR2 SYGVKD. The CDR3 consists of 13 residues.

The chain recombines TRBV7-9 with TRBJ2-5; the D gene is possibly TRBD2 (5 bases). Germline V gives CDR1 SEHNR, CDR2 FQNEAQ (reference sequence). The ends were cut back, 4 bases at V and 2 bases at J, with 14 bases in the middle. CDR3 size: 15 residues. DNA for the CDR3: TGTGCCAGCAGCTCCCCGGCGGGCAGACAAGAGACCCAGTACTTC. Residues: CASSSPAGRQETQYF. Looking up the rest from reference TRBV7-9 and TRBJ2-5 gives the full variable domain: DTGVSQNPRHKITKRGQNVTFRCDPISEHNRLYWYRQTLGQGPEFLTYFQNEAQLEKSRLLSDRFSAERPKGSFSTLEIQRTEQGDSAMYLCASSSPAGRQETQYFGPGTRLLVL.

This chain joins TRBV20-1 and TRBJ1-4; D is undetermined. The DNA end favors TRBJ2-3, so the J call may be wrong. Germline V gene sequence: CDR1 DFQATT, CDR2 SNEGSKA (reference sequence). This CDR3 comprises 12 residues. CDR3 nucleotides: TGCAGTGCTAGGGATTCGGTTGATACGCAGTATTTT. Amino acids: CSARDSVDTQYF.

This CDR3 reads CATLEGTYEQYF. The CDR3 DNA sequence: TGTGCCACCTTAGAGGGTACCTACGAGCAGTACTTC. V gene TRBV7-9 combines with J gene TRBJ2-7; maybe TRBD2 (5 bases). Trimming cost V 10 bases and J 2 bases, with 12 bases left between them. The CDR3 has 12 residues. Looked up from germline, CDR1 is SEHNR and CDR2 is FQNEAQ (reference sequence).

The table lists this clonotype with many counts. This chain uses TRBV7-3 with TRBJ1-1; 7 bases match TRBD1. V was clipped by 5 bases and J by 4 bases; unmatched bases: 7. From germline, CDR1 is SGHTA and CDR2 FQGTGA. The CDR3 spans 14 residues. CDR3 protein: CASSPQGGSTEAFF. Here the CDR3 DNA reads TGTGCCAGCAGCCCGCAGGGGGGGAGCACTGAAGCTTTCTTT.

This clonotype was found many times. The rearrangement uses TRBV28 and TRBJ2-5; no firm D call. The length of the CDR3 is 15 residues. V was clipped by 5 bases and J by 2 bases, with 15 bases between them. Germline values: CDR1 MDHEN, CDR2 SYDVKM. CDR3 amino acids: CASSKLTAVQETQYF. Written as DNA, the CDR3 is TGTGCCAGCAGTAAGCTAACAGCTGTACAAGAGACCCAGTACTTC.

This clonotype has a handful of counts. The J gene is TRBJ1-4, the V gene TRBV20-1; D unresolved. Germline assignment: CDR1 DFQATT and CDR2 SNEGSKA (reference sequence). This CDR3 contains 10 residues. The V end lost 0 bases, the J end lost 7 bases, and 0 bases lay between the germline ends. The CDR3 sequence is CSARDEKLFF. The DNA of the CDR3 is TGCAGTGCTAGAGATGAAAAACTGTTTTTT.

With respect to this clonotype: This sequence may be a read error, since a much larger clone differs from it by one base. DNA of the CDR3: TGCGCCAGCAGCTTGGGTATAGGCTGGCAAGAGGCCCAGTACTTC. This codes for CASSLGIGWQEAQYF. The chain uses TRBV5-1 and TRBJ2-5, with D uncertain. Germline values: CDR1 SGHRS, CDR2 YFSETQ. The CDR3 contains 15 residues.

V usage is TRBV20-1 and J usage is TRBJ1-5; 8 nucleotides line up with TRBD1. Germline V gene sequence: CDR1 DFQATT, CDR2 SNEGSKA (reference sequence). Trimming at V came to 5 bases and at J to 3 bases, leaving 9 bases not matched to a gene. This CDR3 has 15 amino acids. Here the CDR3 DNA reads TGCAGTGCTGAACGGACAGGGAGGGACAATCAGCCCCAGCATTTT. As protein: CSAERTGRDNQPQHF.

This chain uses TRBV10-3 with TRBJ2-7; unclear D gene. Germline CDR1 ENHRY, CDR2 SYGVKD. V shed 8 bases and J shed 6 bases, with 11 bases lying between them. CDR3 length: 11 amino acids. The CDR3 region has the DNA TGTGCCATCGGTAGGGAACTCGAGCAGTACTTC. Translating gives CAIGRELEQYF.

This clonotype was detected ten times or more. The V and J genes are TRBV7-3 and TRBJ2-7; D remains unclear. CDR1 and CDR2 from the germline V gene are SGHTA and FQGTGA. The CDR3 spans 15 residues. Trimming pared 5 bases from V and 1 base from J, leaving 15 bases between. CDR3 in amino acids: CASSLGPEQSYEQYF. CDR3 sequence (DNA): TGTGCCAGCAGCCTCGGACCCGAGCAGTCCTACGAGCAGTACTTC.

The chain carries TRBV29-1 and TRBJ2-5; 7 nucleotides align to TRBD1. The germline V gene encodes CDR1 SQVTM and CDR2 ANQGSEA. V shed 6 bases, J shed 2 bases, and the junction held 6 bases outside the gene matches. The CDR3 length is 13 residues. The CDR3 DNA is TGCAGCGTGACAGGGATTGGACAAGAGACCCAGTACTTC. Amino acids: CSVTGIGQETQYF.